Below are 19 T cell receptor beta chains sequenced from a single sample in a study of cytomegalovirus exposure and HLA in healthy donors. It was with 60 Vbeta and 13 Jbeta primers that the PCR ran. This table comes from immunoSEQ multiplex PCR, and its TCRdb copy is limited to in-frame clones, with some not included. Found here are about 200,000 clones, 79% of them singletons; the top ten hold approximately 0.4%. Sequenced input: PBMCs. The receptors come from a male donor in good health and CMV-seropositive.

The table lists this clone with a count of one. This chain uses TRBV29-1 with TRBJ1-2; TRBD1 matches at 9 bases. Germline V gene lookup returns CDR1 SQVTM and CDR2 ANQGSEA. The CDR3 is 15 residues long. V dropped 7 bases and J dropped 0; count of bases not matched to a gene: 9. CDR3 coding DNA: TGCAGCGCCAGAGACAGGGGGGAACCTAACTATGGCTACACCTTC. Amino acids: CSARDRGEPNYGYTF.

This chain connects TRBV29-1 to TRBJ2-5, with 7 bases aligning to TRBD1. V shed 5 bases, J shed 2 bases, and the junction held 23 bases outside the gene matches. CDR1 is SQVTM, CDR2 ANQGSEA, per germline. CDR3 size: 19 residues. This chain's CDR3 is CSVTGTAILSTPLQETQYF. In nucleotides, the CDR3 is TGCAGCGTTACAGGGACAGCAATATTATCCACCCCATTACAAGAGACCCAGTACTTC.

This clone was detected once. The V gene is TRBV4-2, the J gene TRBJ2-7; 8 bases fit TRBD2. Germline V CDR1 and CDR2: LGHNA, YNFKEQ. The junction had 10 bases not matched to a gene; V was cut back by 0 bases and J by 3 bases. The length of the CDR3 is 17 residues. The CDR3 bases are TGTGCCAGCAGCCAAGATGGGGAGGGACTAGGAGTCTACGAGCAGTACTTC. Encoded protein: CASSQDGEGLGVYEQYF.

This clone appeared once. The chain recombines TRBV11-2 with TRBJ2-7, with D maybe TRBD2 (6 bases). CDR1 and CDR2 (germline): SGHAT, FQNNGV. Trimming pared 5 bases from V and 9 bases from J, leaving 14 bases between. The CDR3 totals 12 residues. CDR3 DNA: TGTGCCAGCAGCCCGCGGAGGGAAGGGCAGTACTTC. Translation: CASSPRREGQYF.

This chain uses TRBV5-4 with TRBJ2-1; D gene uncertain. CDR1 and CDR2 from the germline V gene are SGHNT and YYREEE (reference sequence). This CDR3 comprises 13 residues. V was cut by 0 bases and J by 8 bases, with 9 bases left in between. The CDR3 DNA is TGTGCCAGCAGCTTGGCAGGTCAAGATGAGCAGTTCTTC. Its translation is CASSLAGQDEQFF.

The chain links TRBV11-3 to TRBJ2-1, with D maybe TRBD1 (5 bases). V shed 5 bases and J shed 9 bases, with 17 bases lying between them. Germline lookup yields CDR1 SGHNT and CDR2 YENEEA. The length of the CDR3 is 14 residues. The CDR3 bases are TGTGCCAGCAGCGTCTTTGGGGCATTGGGTGAGCAGTTCTTC. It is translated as CASSVFGALGEQFF.

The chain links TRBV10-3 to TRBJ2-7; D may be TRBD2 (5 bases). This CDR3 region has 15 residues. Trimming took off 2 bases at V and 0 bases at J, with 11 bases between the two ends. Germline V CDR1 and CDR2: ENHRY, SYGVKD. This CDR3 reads CAISEAAGSSYEQYF. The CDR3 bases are TGTGCCATCAGTGAGGCGGCTGGGAGCTCCTACGAGCAGTACTTC.

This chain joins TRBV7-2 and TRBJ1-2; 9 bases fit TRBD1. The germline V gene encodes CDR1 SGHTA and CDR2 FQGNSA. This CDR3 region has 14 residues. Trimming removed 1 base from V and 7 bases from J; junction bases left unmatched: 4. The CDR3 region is CASSLGRDRVGYTF. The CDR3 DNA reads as TGTGCCAGCAGCTTAGGTCGGGACAGGGTTGGCTACACCTTC.

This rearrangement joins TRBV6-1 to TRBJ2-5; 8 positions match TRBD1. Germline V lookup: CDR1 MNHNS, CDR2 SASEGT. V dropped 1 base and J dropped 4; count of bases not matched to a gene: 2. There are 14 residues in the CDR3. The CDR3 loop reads CASSEGRGRETQYF. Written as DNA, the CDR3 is TGTGCCAGCAGTGAAGGCAGGGGGCGAGAGACCCAGTACTTC.

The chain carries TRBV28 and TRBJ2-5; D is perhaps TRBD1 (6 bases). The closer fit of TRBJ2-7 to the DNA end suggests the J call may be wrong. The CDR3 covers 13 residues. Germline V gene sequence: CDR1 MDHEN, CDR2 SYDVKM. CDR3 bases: TGTGCCAGCAGTCTACAGGGCCCCTACGAGCAGTACTTC. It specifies CASSLQGPYEQYF.

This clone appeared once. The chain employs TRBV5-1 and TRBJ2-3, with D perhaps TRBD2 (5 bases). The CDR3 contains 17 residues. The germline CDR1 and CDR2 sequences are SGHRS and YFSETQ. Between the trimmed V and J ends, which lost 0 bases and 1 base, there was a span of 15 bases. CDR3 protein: CASSLVRFSERTDTQYF. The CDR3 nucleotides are TGCGCCAGCAGCTTGGTTAGATTTAGCGAACGCACAGATACGCAGTATTTT.

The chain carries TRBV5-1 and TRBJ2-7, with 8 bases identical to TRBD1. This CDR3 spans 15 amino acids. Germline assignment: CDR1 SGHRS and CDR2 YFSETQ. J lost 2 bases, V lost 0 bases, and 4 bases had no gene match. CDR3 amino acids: CASSLVQGGTYEQYF. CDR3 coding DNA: TGCGCCAGCAGCTTGGTACAGGGGGGAACCTACGAGCAGTACTTC.

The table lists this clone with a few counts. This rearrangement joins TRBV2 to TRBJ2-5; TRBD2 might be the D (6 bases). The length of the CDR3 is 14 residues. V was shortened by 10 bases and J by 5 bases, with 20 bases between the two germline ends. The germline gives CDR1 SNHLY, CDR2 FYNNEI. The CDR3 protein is CATLTSTRGETQYF. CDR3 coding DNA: TGTGCCACACTAACTAGCACGAGAGGGGAGACCCAGTACTTC.

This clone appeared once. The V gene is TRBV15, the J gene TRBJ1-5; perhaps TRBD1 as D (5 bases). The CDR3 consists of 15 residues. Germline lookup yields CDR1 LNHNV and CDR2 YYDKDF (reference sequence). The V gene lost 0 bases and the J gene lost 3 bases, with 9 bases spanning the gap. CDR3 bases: TGTGCCACCAGCAGAGACGACAGAAACAATCAGCCCCAGCATTTT. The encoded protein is CATSRDDRNNQPQHF.

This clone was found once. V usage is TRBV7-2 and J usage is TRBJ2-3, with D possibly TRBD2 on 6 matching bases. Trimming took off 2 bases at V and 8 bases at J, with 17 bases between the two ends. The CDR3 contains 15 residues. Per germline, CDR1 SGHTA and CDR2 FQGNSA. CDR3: CASSLYGGTDITQYF. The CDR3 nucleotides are TGTGCCAGCAGCTTATATGGGGGGACGGATATTACGCAGTATTTT.

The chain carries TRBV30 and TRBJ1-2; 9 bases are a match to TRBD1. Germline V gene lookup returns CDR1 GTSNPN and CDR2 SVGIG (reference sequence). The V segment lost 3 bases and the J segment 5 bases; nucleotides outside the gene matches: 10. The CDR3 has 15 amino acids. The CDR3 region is CAWSPGQGYLYGYTF. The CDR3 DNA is TGTGCCTGGAGCCCGGGACAGGGCTATCTATATGGCTACACCTTC. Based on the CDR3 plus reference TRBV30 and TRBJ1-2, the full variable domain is SQTIHQWPATLVQPVGSPLSLECTVEGTSNPNLYWYRQAAGRGLQLLFYSVGIGQISSEVPQNLSASRPQDRQFILSSKKLLLSDSGFYLCAWSPGQGYLYGYTFGSGTRLTVV.

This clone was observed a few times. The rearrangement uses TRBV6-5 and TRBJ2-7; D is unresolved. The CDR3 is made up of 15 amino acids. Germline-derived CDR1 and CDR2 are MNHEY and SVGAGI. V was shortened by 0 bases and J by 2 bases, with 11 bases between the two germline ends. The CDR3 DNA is TGTGCCAGCAGTTACTCGAGAGGTATCCCCTACGAGCAGTACTTC. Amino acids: CASSYSRGIPYEQYF.

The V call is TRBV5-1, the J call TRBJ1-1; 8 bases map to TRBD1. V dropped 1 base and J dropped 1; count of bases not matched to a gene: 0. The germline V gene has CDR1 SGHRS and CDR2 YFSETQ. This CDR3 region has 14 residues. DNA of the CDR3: TGCGCCAGCAGCTTGACAGGGGGGAACACTGAAGCTTTCTTT. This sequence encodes CASSLTGGNTEAFF. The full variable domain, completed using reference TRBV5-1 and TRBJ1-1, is KAGVTQTPRYLIKTRGQQVTLSCSPISGHRSVSWYQQTPGQGLQFLFEYFSETQRNKGNFPGRFSGRQFSNSRSEMNVSTLELGDSALYLCASSLTGGNTEAFFGQGTRLTVV.

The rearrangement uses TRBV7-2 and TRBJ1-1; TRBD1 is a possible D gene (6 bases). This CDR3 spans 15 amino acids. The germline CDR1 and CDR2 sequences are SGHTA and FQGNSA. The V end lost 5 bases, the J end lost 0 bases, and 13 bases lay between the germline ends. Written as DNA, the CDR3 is TGTGCCAGCAGCCCCGGGGGGCGGATGAACACTGAAGCTTTCTTT. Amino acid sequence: CASSPGGRMNTEAFF.